This TCR beta chain was sequenced for a study of blood T cells in healthy people across ages. General study results and limits: As naive T cell percentage varied, TCR beta diversity correlated strongly with it.

Comment on this clonotype: The antigen remains unidentified.

This CDR3 is 16 amino acids long. Germline V lookup: CDR1 SEHNR, CDR2 FQNEAQ (reference sequence). V was clipped by 3 bases and J by 9 bases, with 18 bases between them. Every donor provided around 9.3 milliliters of peripheral blood. The amount of total RNA extracted per sample was at least 6 micrograms. Primed by a sample-barcoded 5' primer and a J-beta primer mix, a second PCR proceeded for roughly 6 to 12 cycles. The template-switch adaptor was a 5' adaptor with 12 random nucleotides. It tagged each cDNA molecule. TCRdb passed the 5' RACE reads through MiXCR, listing each CDR3 protein once. The sample includes 1.5 million to 2 million distinct CDR3 sequences, approximately 50% of them seen just once.

This chain joins TRBV7-9 and TRBJ2-6, with D maybe TRBD1 (5 bases). The clonotype was recovered from a woman between 40 and 50 years old in good health. Sequencing was done on a sample of blood. CDR3 amino acids: CASSLVAGLGGNVLTF. In nucleotides, the CDR3 is TGTGCCAGCAGCTTGGTGGCAGGGCTGGGTGGCAACGTCCTGACTTTC.